This is a list of T cell receptor beta chains from one sample in a study of regulatory T cells in long-lasting Graves disease. MiXCR, run by TCRdb on the multiplex PCR reads, gives a single entry per CDR3 protein. Found here are 450,000 to 600,000 distinct CDR3 sequences, 15% to 20% of them singletons; the top ten hold approximately 12%. The same sample was also used in a study of T cells in Graves' hyperthyroidism and ophthalmopathy.

Sequenced material: peripheral blood mononuclear cells (PBMCs), taken at new diagnosis, from a patient treated with antithyroid drugs. All receptors derive from a man aged 40-49 years with Graves disease. Each CDR3 is given with its conserved first and last residue. A D gene is named only where the DNA matches it firmly. Rows give clone size only sometimes, using once, few, many, or a class for an expanded clone.

J gene	V gene	D gene	clone size	CDR3 protein	CDR3 DNA
TRBJ2-7	TRBV20-1	NA	many	CSASFNSYEQYF	TGCAGTGCTAGCTTCAATTCCTACGAGCAGTACTTC
TRBJ2-7	TRBV2	TRBD2	many	CASMGLAVYEQYF	TGTGCCAGCATGGGACTAGCGGTCTACGAGCAGTACTTC
TRBJ2-7	TRBV2	TRBD1	NA	CASSPDGGNRGYEQYF	TGTGCCAGCAGTCCGGATGGGGGAAACAGGGGGTACGAGCAGTACTTC
TRBJ1-4	TRBV15	NA	NA	CATSRGRNEKLFF	TGTGCCACCAGCAGAGGCAGGAATGAAAAGCTGTTTTTT
TRBJ2-3	TRBV7-8	TRBD2	many	CASSRRTSGIVTDTQYF	TGTGCCAGCAGCCGTCGGACTAGCGGGATTGTAACAGATACGCAGTATTTT
TRBJ2-1	TRBV2	NA	once	CASSGDFDEQFF	TGTGCCAGCAGTGGAGACTTTGATGAGCAGTTCTTC
TRBJ1-1	TRBV4-2	NA	many	CASSQDLGGATEAFF	TGTGCCAGCAGCCAAGATCTCGGGGGGGCCACTGAAGCTTTCTTT
TRBJ2-3	TRBV12-3/TRBV12-4	TRBD1	many	CASSAGQGDTQYF	TGTGCCAGCAGTGCCGGACAGGGAGATACGCAGTATTTT
TRBJ2-3	TRBV11-2	TRBD2	many	CASSLALAGNTDTQYF	TGTGCCAGCAGCTTAGCGCTAGCGGGGAACACAGATACGCAGTATTTT
TRBJ2-7	TRBV7-9	TRBD1	NA	CASSQGQATYEQYF	TGTGCCAGCAGCCAGGGACAGGCAACCTACGAGCAGTACTTC
TRBJ2-7	TRBV2	NA	NA	CASSLVGLITYEQYF	TGTGCCAGCAGCTTAGTCGGACTCATAACCTACGAGCAGTACTTC
TRBJ2-7	TRBV20-1	TRBD2	NA	CSASKSSGRFDEQYF	TGCAGTGCTAGCAAATCTAGCGGGAGATTCGACGAGCAGTACTTC
TRBJ1-4	TRBV5-1	NA	NA	CASSLAGVNEKLFF	TGCGCCAGCAGCTTGGCAGGAGTAAATGAAAAACTGTTTTTT
TRBJ1-1	TRBV14	NA	NA	CASSQETSNTEAFF	TGTGCCAGCAGCCAAGAAACTTCGAACACTGAAGCTTTCTTT
TRBJ2-1	TRBV12-5	TRBD2	many	CASGLVRGLAGVSSYNEQFF	TGTGCTAGTGGTTTGGTCCGAGGACTAGCGGGAGTGAGCTCCTACAATGAGCAGTTCTTC
TRBJ2-7	TRBV24-1	TRBD1	many	CATSDSGTGWYEQYF	TGTGCCACCAGTGATTCCGGGACAGGGTGGTACGAGCAGTACTTC
TRBJ2-7	TRBV11-2	NA	many	CASSLRGNYEQYF	TGTGCCAGCAGCTTACGTGGGAATTACGAGCAGTACTTC
TRBJ2-1	TRBV4-1	NA	NA	CASSHSHNEQFF	TGCGCCAGCAGCCATTCCCACAATGAGCAGTTCTTC
TRBJ2-1	TRBV6-2/TRBV6-3	TRBD2	few	CASRGTSGRWNEQFF	TGTGCCAGCAGGGGTACTAGCGGGAGGTGGAATGAGCAGTTCTTC
TRBJ2-7	TRBV27	NA	many	CASSLVVGYEQYF	TGTGCCAGCAGTTTAGTAGTGGGCTACGAGCAGTACTTC
TRBJ2-1	TRBV7-8	NA	many	CASSLVGSHYNEQFF	TGTGCCAGCAGCTTAGTCGGGAGCCACTACAATGAGCAGTTCTTC
TRBJ2-2	TRBV6-1	NA	few	CASSKDSGWAGELFF	TGTGCCAGCAGTAAGGACAGCGGGTGGGCCGGGGAGCTGTTTTTT
TRBJ1-6	TRBV9	NA	NA	CASSVEPTGYSPLHF	TGTGCCAGCAGCGTAGAACCGACGGGTTATTCACCCCTCCACTTT
TRBJ1-1	TRBV5-1	NA	many	CASSLAPGWNTEAFF	TGCGCCAGCAGCTTGGCCCCGGGTTGGAACACTGAAGCTTTCTTT
TRBJ1-1	TRBV2	NA	NA	CASRISGTENTEAFF	TGTGCCAGCCGCATATCCGGGACGGAAAACACTGAAGCTTTCTTT
TRBJ2-1	TRBV28	TRBD2	many	CASSLSLAGVKDEQFF	TGTGCCAGCAGTTTAAGTCTAGCGGGAGTTAAGGATGAGCAGTTCTTC
TRBJ1-1	TRBV6-2/TRBV6-3	NA	NA	CASSSDGTEAFF	TGTGCCAGCAGTTCAGACGGAACTGAAGCTTTCTTT
TRBJ2-7	TRBV7-9	NA	many	CASSPEGTVPIF	TGTGCCAGCAGTCCAGAGGGGACTGTTCCTATATTC
TRBJ1-6	TRBV5-1	NA	NA	CASSLDGSEPLHF	TGCGCCAGCAGCTTGGATGGGAGCGAACCCCTCCACTTT
TRBJ2-3	TRBV7-6	TRBD2	many	CASSLEAGVTRTDTQYF	TGTGCCAGCAGCTTAGAGGCGGGAGTTACCCGCACAGATACGCAGTATTTT
TRBJ2-7	TRBV27	NA	NA	CASSPGLLSYEQYF	TGTGCCAGCAGTCCAGGACTACTCTCCTACGAGCAGTACTTC
TRBJ1-1	TRBV19	TRBD1	few	CASSIGTGGTEAFF	TGTGCCAGTAGTATAGGGACAGGGGGGACTGAAGCTTTCTTT
TRBJ2-3	TRBV11-2	NA	many	CASSLASGEGRTQYF	TGTGCCAGCAGCTTAGCTTCGGGAGAGGGGCGTACGCAGTATTTT
TRBJ2-1	TRBV12-3/TRBV12-4	NA	many	CASSQGGTYYNEQFF	TGTGCCAGCAGCCAAGGTGGGACTTACTACAATGAGCAGTTCTTC
TRBJ2-3	TRBV11-2	TRBD1	many	CASSVKPRTGGGDTQYF	TGTGCCAGCAGCGTAAAACCCCGGACAGGGGGCGGCGATACGCAGTATTTT
TRBJ2-5	TRBV18	TRBD2	many	CASSPLFGGGQETQYF	TGTGCCAGCTCACCACTCTTTGGGGGGGGCCAAGAGACCCAGTACTTC
TRBJ2-2	TRBV20-1	TRBD2	NA	CSARLAGETGELFF	TGCAGTGCCAGACTAGCGGGAGAAACCGGGGAGCTGTTTTTT
TRBJ2-3	TRBV27	TRBD2	many	CASRGLAGVLDTQYF	TGTGCCAGCAGGGGACTAGCGGGAGTTCTAGATACGCAGTATTTT